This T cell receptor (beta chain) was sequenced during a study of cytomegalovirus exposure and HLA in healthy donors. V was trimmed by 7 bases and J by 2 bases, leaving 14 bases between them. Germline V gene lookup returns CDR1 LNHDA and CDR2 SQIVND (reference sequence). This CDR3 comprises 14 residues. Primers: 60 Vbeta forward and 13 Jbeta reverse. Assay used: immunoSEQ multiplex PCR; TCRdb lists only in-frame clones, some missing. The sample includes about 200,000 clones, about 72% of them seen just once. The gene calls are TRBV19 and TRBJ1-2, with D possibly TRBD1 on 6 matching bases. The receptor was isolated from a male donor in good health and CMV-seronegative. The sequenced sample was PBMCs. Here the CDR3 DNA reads TGTGCCAGTATCGAAGCAGGACAGAACTATGGCTACACCTTC. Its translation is CASIEAGQNYGYTF.